This entry features one T cell receptor beta chain sequence. This sample was included in a study of glioma-infiltrating T cells after dendritic cell vaccination. Stated time point: after dendritic cell vaccination, including at tumor progression/relapse. Using immunoSEQ multiplex PCR, the repertoire was profiled, and TCRdb retains in-frame clones only, with some absent. The sample holds about 50,000 clones; 70% to 90% are singletons and the top ten take approximately 8.9%. V gave up 4 bases and J gave up 2 bases, with 18 bases separating them. CDR3 length: 16 amino acids. Germline CDR1 is LGHNA and CDR2 is YSLEER.

This chain links TRBV4-3 with TRBJ2-7; TRBD2 might be the D (7 bases). The sequenced sample was blood, obtained after dendritic cell vaccination. This sequence originates from a human donor with glioblastoma. CDR3 bases: TGCGCCAGCAGCCCTGGGAGGGGGGACCTAGCCTACGAGCAGTACTTC. Translated, it gives CASSPGRGDLAYEQYF.